This T cell receptor (beta chain) was recovered during a study of blood T cell repertoires in COVID-19. Turning to the study itself: Collection of acute and convalescent COVID-19 samples took place in the United States, Italy and Spain. PBMCs, B-cell-depleted T cells, or T cells provided the cDNA or gDNA that made up the material.

In the original workflow: Nucleated cell counts were estimated from reference gene primer amplification. Only in-frame clones appear in the TCRdb table, and some are missing; sequencing was by immunoSEQ multiplex PCR. V, J and clone size derive from that table, while D and trimming were established from the DNA sequence. The table records 150,000 or so clones, around 79% of them present only once. The CDR3 covers 14 residues. V was clipped by 6 bases and J by 2 bases, with 11 bases between them. Per germline, CDR1 MDHEN and CDR2 SYDVKM. Recruited during active infection, patients (from Seattle) were subsequently followed longitudinally.

The source of this sequence is a woman aged 65 to 85 with COVID-19, enrolled during active disease. The rearrangement joins TRBV28 to TRBJ2-1; D unresolved. Sequenced input: peripheral blood. The CDR3 region has the DNA TGTGCCAGCAGCCCCACTACCACCTACAATGAGCAGTTCTTC. This translates into CASSPTTTYNEQFF.